These 27 T cell receptor beta chains originate from one sample sequenced in a study of a mutant IDH1 vaccine in newly diagnosed glioma. No cognate antigen is known for these TCRs. The method was immunoSEQ multiplex PCR; TCRdb's version includes in-frame clones alone and lacks a portion of them. The repertoire consists of tens of thousands of clones, with 80% occurring once and the leading ten covering 5% to 8%. The time point is: week 23, last vaccination. What each vaccine dose contained was 300 ug of mutant IDH1 20-mer peptide, accompanied by topical imiquimod. Sequencing was performed on PBMCs, taken from a glioma patient whose treatment included an IDH1 peptide vaccine. The receptors were sampled from a man aged 40-50 years with glioma.

CDR3 amino acids: CASGLLPGGHGYTF. The CDR3 DNA reads as TGTGCTAGTGGTTTGTTGCCAGGGGGCCATGGCTACACCTTC. V and J are TRBV12-5 and TRBJ1-2, with TRBD1 matching over 8 bases. Germline values: CDR1 LGHNT, CDR2 FRNRAP. Trimming cost V 2 bases and J 6 bases; bases outside gene matches: 5. The CDR3 totals 14 residues.

The V gene is TRBV5-1, the J gene TRBJ2-3; D is ambiguous. Trimming left V 0 bases short and J 3 bases short, with 5 bases between. CDR1 is SGHRS and CDR2 is YFSETQ in the germline V gene. The CDR3 loop spans 13 amino acids. Here the CDR3 DNA reads TGCGCCAGCAGCTTGGGTCCTACAGATACGCAGTATTTT. It codes for CASSLGPTDTQYF.

The gene calls are TRBV5-5 and TRBJ2-1; no definite D call. Germline V lookup: CDR1 SGHKS, CDR2 YYEKEE (reference sequence). The CDR3 length is 13 residues. Deletions cut 1 base from V and 4 bases from J, with 6 bases between. CDR3 region: CASSLSVYNEQFF. The CDR3 DNA reads as TGTGCCAGCAGCTTGAGCGTTTACAATGAGCAGTTCTTC.

V gene TRBV19 combines with J gene TRBJ2-3; 10 bases are a match to TRBD1. Germline CDR1 is LNHDA and CDR2 is SQIVND (reference sequence). The ends lost 5 bases at V and 0 bases at J; junction bases unmatched: 2. The CDR3 is 15 amino acids. The DNA for the CDR3 is TGTGCCAGTAGTTGGACAGGGGGTAGCACAGATACGCAGTATTTT. Translating it yields CASSWTGGSTDTQYF.

This clone was recorded only once. V gene TRBV5-4 combines with J gene TRBJ2-5; TRBD2 is a possible D gene (6 bases). The CDR3 sequence is 13 residues long. The V gene lost 5 bases and the J gene lost 4 bases, with 12 bases spanning the gap. Germline CDR1 reads SGHNT; CDR2 reads YYREEE (reference sequence). DNA of the CDR3: TGTGCCAGCAGGGGACTCCGCCTAGAGACCCAGTACTTC. This translates into CASRGLRLETQYF.

The sample holds a few counts of this clone. The chain links TRBV25-1 to TRBJ2-3; perhaps D is TRBD1 or TRBD2 (5 bases each). V gave up 2 bases and J gave up 4 bases, with 22 bases separating them. The CDR3 sequence is 18 residues long. Germline CDR1 MGHDK, CDR2 SYGVNS. DNA of the CDR3: TGTGCCAGCAGTGAACGATTGGGGACCCCCCGGCCGGCAGATACGCAGTATTTT. The encoded protein is CASSERLGTPRPADTQYF.

This clone has more than one count but fewer than ten. The rearrangement links TRBV9 to TRBJ1-1; D not resolved. The V gene's germline CDR1 is SGDLS and CDR2 YYNGEE. The CDR3 runs 14 residues. V was shortened by 0 bases and J by 0 bases, with 6 bases between the two germline ends. CDR3 in DNA: TGTGCCAGCAGCGTAGAGGACCTGAACACTGAAGCTTTCTTT. It encodes CASSVEDLNTEAFF.

J is TRBJ2-5 and V is TRBV5-4; 8 nucleotides agree with TRBD1. Per the germline V gene, CDR1 is SGHNT and CDR2 is YYREEE (reference sequence). Trimming removed 0 bases from V and 5 bases from J; junction bases left unmatched: 3. The CDR3 totals 14 residues. CDR3 residues: CASSLAGGRETQYF. In DNA form, the CDR3 reads TGTGCCAGCAGCTTGGCAGGGGGCAGGGAGACCCAGTACTTC.

V usage is TRBV5-1 and J usage is TRBJ1-1; D is uncertain. The germline V and J ends were trimmed by 5 bases and 7 bases, with 15 bases remaining between them. The CDR3 totals 13 residues. Germline V gene lookup returns CDR1 SGHRS and CDR2 YFSETQ. The CDR3 sequence is CASSPRKADEAFF. The CDR3 DNA is TGCGCCAGCAGTCCCAGAAAGGCGGATGAAGCTTTCTTT.

This sequence joins TRBV14 and TRBJ2-1; D perhaps matches TRBD2 (6 bases). Germline V lookup: CDR1 SGHDN, CDR2 FVKESK. The V end lost 4 bases, the J end lost 0 bases, and 13 bases lay between the germline ends. This CDR3 contains 16 residues. CDR3 sequence (DNA): TGTGCCAGCAGCCGAACACGGGGGAGCTCCTACAATGAGCAGTTCTTC. Protein sequence: CASSRTRGSSYNEQFF.

The rearrangement joins TRBV2 to TRBJ1-2; 7 bases agree with TRBD1. CDR3 length equals 14 residues. V gave up 3 bases and J gave up 2 bases; unmatched junction bases: 3. Per the germline V gene, CDR1 is SNHLY and CDR2 is FYNNEI. This chain's CDR3 is CASSDLTGNYGYTF. CDR3 nucleotides: TGTGCCAGCAGTGATCTGACAGGGAACTATGGCTACACCTTC.

The gene calls are TRBV7-3 and TRBJ2-3; the D is unclear. CDR3 length equals 13 residues. V lost 4 bases, J lost 6 bases, and 11 bases lay in between. Germline lookup yields CDR1 SGHTA and CDR2 FQGTGA. CDR3 nucleotides: TGTGCCAGCAGCTCTTCCCACGCCGATACGCAGTATTTT. It specifies CASSSSHADTQYF.

The chain is built from TRBV7-2 and TRBJ2-7; no firm D call. The CDR3 is 12 amino acids. CDR1 and CDR2 from the germline V gene are SGHTA and FQGNSA. V was shortened by 3 bases and J by 9 bases, with 12 bases between the two germline ends. DNA for the CDR3: TGTGCCAGCAGCTTCTCCACCCCCCGGCAGTACTTC. Its translation: CASSFSTPRQYF.

CDR3 bases: TGTGCCTGGAGTGTAAGAAGGGCAGTAAGGTCCTACGAGCAGTACTTC. Its translation is CAWSVRRAVRSYEQYF. V usage is TRBV30 and J usage is TRBJ2-7; the D is unclear. Germline loops: CDR1 GTSNPN, CDR2 SVGIG (reference sequence). The CDR3 extends over 16 amino acids. V lost 0 bases to trimming and J lost 1 base, with 16 bases between them. The whole variable domain, remainder taken from reference TRBV30 and TRBJ2-7, is SQTIHQWPATLVQPVGSPLSLECTVEGTSNPNLYWYRQAAGRGLQLLFYSVGIGQISSEVPQNLSASRPQDRQFILSSKKLLLSDSGFYLCAWSVRRAVRSYEQYFGPGTRLTVT.

This clone was counted only a few times. The chain combines TRBV4-1 with TRBJ1-2; D is possibly TRBD1 (5 bases). The germline V and J ends were trimmed by 0 bases and 6 bases, with 14 bases remaining between them. Per germline, CDR1 MGHRA and CDR2 YSYEKL. The CDR3 runs to 15 residues. The CDR3 reads CASSQDSSGPNGYTF. For the CDR3, the DNA is TGCGCCAGCAGCCAAGATTCGTCGGGACCGAATGGCTACACCTTC.

This chain joins TRBV4-1 and TRBJ2-6; no firm D call. The CDR3 is 15 residues long. V gave up 3 bases and J gave up 4 bases, with 10 bases separating them. CDR1 MGHRA and CDR2 YSYEKL come from the germline V gene. The DNA of the CDR3 is TGCGCCAGCAGCCAGGCCAGAGCAGGGGCCAACGTCCTGACTTTC. Translated, it gives CASSQARAGANVLTF.

The chain carries TRBV29-1 and TRBJ1-1; D is undetermined. With 8 bases removed from V and 5 bases from J, the gap between germline ends came to 21 bases. Germline CDR1 and CDR2: SQVTM and ANQGSEA. This CDR3 has 14 amino acids. CDR3 DNA sequence: TGCAGCTCCATGGCGAGCGGCCGGGAGACTGAAGCTTTCTTT. Protein product: CSSMASGRETEAFF. The whole variable domain, remainder taken from reference TRBV29-1 and TRBJ1-1, is SAVISQKPSRDICQRGTSLTIQCQVDSQVTMMFWYRQQPGQSLTLIATANQGSEATYESGFVIDKFPISRPNLTFSTLTVSNMSPEDSSIYLCSSMASGRETEAFFGQGTRLTVV.

This clone is a singleton in its sample. The V and J genes are TRBV7-9 and TRBJ1-2; TRBD1 agrees at 7 bases. V was clipped by 0 bases and J by 2 bases; unmatched bases: 0. This CDR3 spans 14 amino acids. CDR1 SEHNR and CDR2 FQNEAQ come from the germline V gene (reference sequence). The CDR3 here is CASSLAGQNYGYTF. CDR3 DNA sequence: TGTGCCAGCAGCTTAGCGGGACAGAACTATGGCTACACCTTC.

This clone is a singleton in its sample. CDR3 sequence (DNA): TGTGCCAGCAGCTTTTTAGCCCTTCGTAATTCACCCCTCCACTTT. Its protein is CASSFLALRNSPLHF. The rearrangement uses TRBV5-6 and TRBJ1-6; no clear D gene. The CDR3 spans 15 residues. V was shortened by 2 bases and J by 6 bases, with 12 bases between the two germline ends. Germline values: CDR1 SGHDT, CDR2 YYEEEE.

The chain links TRBV30 to TRBJ2-2, with D perhaps being TRBD1 or TRBD2 (5 bases each). Germline V gene lookup returns CDR1 GTSNPN and CDR2 SVGIG (reference sequence). The CDR3 covers 15 residues. V lost 2 bases and J 0 bases, leaving 10 bases between the germline ends. CDR3 bases: TGTGCCTGGAGTAAGCTGGGGGCGAACACCGGGGAGCTGTTTTTT. Translation gives CAWSKLGANTGELFF.

The V call is TRBV7-9, the J call TRBJ2-2; the D is unclear. Germline assignment: CDR1 SEHNR and CDR2 FQNEAQ (reference sequence). This CDR3 spans 14 amino acids. V was trimmed by 7 bases and J by 0 bases, leaving 9 bases between them. In DNA, the CDR3 is TGTGCCAGCACCACGACAACGAACACCGGGGAGCTGTTTTTT. Translation: CASTTTTNTGELFF.

V gene TRBV7-8 combines with J gene TRBJ2-7, with 7 bases fitting TRBD2. CDR1 is SGHVS, CDR2 FQNEAQ, per germline. The CDR3 consists of 16 residues. V lost 4 bases, J lost 6 bases, and 15 bases stayed unmatched. The CDR3 sequence: CASSWTSTGGFSEQYF. The CDR3 nucleotides are TGTGCCAGCAGCTGGACCAGTACCGGGGGGTTCAGCGAGCAGTACTTC.

The V and J genes are TRBV10-2 and TRBJ1-2; D is uncertain. The germline V gene encodes CDR1 WSHSY and CDR2 SAAADI. V lost 5 bases to trimming and J lost 1 base, with 8 bases between them. The CDR3 covers 13 residues. The CDR3 is CASSTELNYGYTF. CDR3 DNA: TGCGCCAGCAGTACTGAGCTTAACTATGGCTACACCTTC.

The gene calls are TRBV6-5 and TRBJ2-2; a weak D match, TRBD2 (6 bases). The V and J ends lost 7 bases and 0 bases respectively, with 12 bases between them. The CDR3 has 15 amino acids. From germline, CDR1 is MNHEY and CDR2 SVGAGI. DNA of the CDR3: TGTGCCAGCACCGACGGGGGAGCGAACACCGGGGAGCTGTTTTTT. The encoded protein is CASTDGGANTGELFF.

V and J are TRBV6-1 and TRBJ2-5, with D possibly TRBD1 on 5 matching bases. V was clipped by 7 bases and J by 4 bases, with 16 bases between them. The CDR3 is 14 residues long. From germline, CDR1 is MNHNS and CDR2 SASEGT. The DNA of the CDR3 is TGTGCCAGCAACGGTTTTACAGGTGCAGAGACCCAGTACTTC. Translation: CASNGFTGAETQYF.

The chain combines TRBV5-4 with TRBJ2-5, with D tentatively TRBD1 (8 bases). V lost 5 bases and J 5 bases, leaving 16 bases between the germline ends. The CDR3 is 14 amino acids. Germline CDR1 SGHNT, CDR2 YYREEE (reference sequence). CDR3 amino acids: CASSTGQGGETQYF. In DNA form, the CDR3 reads TGTGCCAGCAGTACCGGACAGGGAGGGGAGACCCAGTACTTC.

This clone was observed a few times. The chain combines TRBV2 with TRBJ1-3, with unresolved D. CDR1 and CDR2 from the germline V gene are SNHLY and FYNNEI. This CDR3 has 14 residues. Trimming left V 6 bases short and J 0 bases short, with 9 bases between. The CDR3 here is CASRSEVSGNTIYF. The CDR3 DNA reads TGTGCCAGCAGGTCAGAAGTCTCTGGAAACACCATATATTTT.